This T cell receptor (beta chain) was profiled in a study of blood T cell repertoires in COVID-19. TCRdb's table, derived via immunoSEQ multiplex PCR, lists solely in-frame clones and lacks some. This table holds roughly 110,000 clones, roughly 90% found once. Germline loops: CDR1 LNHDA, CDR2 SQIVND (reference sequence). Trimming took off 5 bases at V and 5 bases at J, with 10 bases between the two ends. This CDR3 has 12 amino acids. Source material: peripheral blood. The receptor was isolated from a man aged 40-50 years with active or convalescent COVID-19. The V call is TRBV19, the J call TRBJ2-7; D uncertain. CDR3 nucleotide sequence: TGTGCCAGTAGTCGAGAAAGAGACGAGCAGTACTTC. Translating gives CASSRERDEQYF.